This paragraph covers one TCR beta chain sequence. No antigen is known for it. Germline assignment: CDR1 MNHEY and CDR2 SMNVEV (reference sequence). Trimming took off 2 bases at V and 7 bases at J, with 14 bases between the two ends. CDR3 length: 14 amino acids. The data stem from a study of beta chain features in type 1 diabetes. Whole-study results and caveats: Whether HLA type affects TCRB rearrangement stayed undetermined in the present work. Fewer insertions but more deletions were seen at VDJ junctions in type 1 diabetes patients.

Expressed TCRB transcripts were sequenced, since all the RNA that had been isolated was reverse transcribed. Sequenced by immunoSEQ multiplex PCR; TCRdb stores in-frame clones only, minus some. Of nearly 250,000 clones in the sample, 11% to 15% were seen once. The sequence was obtained from a woman aged 40 to 50 in good health. Sequenced material: naive CD4+ T cells from blood. This chain joins TRBV27 and TRBJ1-2; tentative D call: TRBD1 (6 bases). CDR3 DNA: TGTGCCAGCAGTTTAATGGGCAGGGGTAGTGGCTACACCTTC. This translates into CASSLMGRGSGYTF.